This entry features one T cell receptor beta chain sequence. What it binds is not known. The data were taken from a study of PD-1 blockade in classical Hodgkin lymphoma. Libraries were prepared by immunoSEQ multiplex PCR; TCRdb keeps only in-frame clonotypes and omits some of them. The sample carries around 6,700 clones, 80% recorded once. Notes on the study in general: Prior therapy or disease activity may underlie the repertoire differences, whose causes remain undefined. Before treatment, TCR diversity in newly diagnosed patients was reportedly lower than in healthy donors. Complete responders had baseline diversity similar to newly diagnosed patients.

Per the germline V gene, CDR1 is SGHVS and CDR2 is FNYEAQ. This CDR3 has 18 amino acids. Trimming took 5 bases from V and 4 from J; bases not matched to a gene: 13. Each and every patient relapsed after autologous stem cell transplantation, and patients got differing brentuximab vedotin exposure. From thawed PBMCs, CD4+ T cells were purified using magnetic negative selection. Complete response, partial response or progressive disease made up the best responses. This sequence joins TRBV7-6 and TRBJ2-3; the match to TRBD1 covers 12 bases. The sample in question was CD4+ T cells from blood, obtained at baseline. This clonotype originated in a human donor with classical Hodgkin lymphoma. DNA for the CDR3: TGTGCCAGCAGCCCGGTAATCCGGGACAGGGGGCCAGCAGATACGCAGTATTTT. Protein: CASSPVIRDRGPADTQYF.